This T cell receptor beta chain was obtained from a study of shared clonotypes between healthy human individuals. Selected positively for CCR7 and CD45RO-negative, naive CD8 cells excluded terminally differentiated effector memory CD45RA+ cells. CDR3 length equals 14 residues. Germline lookup yields CDR1 SGDLS and CDR2 YYNGEE. Trimming cost V 0 bases and J 4 bases, with 11 bases left between them. Clones were read by immunoSEQ multiplex PCR, and TCRdb kept only the in-frame ones, dropping some. Altogether around 1,900,000 clones are present, around 95% being singletons, with the ten largest covering about 1.7%. General study findings and limits: With several donors compared, about 5.2% of naive CD4 clonotypes were shared.

A remark on this clone: Its cognate antigen is unknown. Other nucleotide sequences from this sample produce the same CDR3.

The V gene is TRBV9, the J gene TRBJ2-7, with D possibly matching TRBD1 (5 bases). Sequencing used naive CD8+ T cells from PBMCs. This clonotype was obtained from a man between 18 and 29 years old in good health. Some clones in this sample may be carry-over from other donors' samples. This CDR3 reads CASSVGGAGYEQYF. As DNA, the CDR3 is TGTGCCAGCAGCGTAGGTGGGGCTGGATACGAGCAGTACTTC.